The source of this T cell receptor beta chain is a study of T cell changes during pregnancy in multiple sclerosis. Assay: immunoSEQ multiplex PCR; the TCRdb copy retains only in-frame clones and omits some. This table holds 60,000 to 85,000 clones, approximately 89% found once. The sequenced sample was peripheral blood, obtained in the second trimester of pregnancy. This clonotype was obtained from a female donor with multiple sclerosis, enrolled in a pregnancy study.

CDR3 nucleotide sequence: TGTGCCAGCAGCTTGGGAACGAATCGGTTCCAAGAGACCCAGTACTTC. This encodes CASSLGTNRFQETQYF. The V gene is TRBV5-8, the J gene TRBJ2-5; D is unclear. This CDR3 spans 16 amino acids. V was clipped by 0 bases and J by 1 base, with 13 bases between them. Per germline, CDR1 SGHTS and CDR2 YDEGEE.